A selection of T cell receptor beta chains follows, all from one sample in a study of a mutant IDH1 vaccine in newly diagnosed glioma. Their cognate antigens are unknown. Some clones are missing from TCRdb's copy, which holds only in-frame ones; the method was immunoSEQ multiplex PCR. The sample lists tens of thousands of clones; over 70% were seen once. The sequenced sample was PBMCs, obtained from a glioma patient whose treatment included an IDH1 peptide vaccine. The receptors originated from a woman aged 40 to 50 with glioma. Some clones in this sample may be carry-over from other donors' samples. Each CDR3 is given with its conserved first and last residue. D genes are given only for firm matches. Size is omitted from some rows. Given values are once, few, many or a class for expanded clones.

CDR3nt,CDR3aa,abundance,j_gene,d_gene,v_gene
TGTGCCAGCAGTCGTTTTGGGGAAGATGAAGCTTTCTTT,CASSRFGEDEAFF,-,TRBJ1-1,-,TRBV7-9
TGTGCCAGCAGCGTAGCTGGGCAGGTCTCCTACAATGAGCAGTTCTTC,CASSVAGQVSYNEQFF,-,TRBJ2-1,-,TRBV9
TGCAGCGTCCGAAAGGACAGGGTGGGAGCTTTCTTT,CSVRKDRVGAFF,-,TRBJ1-1,TRBD1,TRBV29-1
TGCGCCAGCAGCTCGACCGGGACAACTGGAAACACCATATATTTT,CASSSTGTTGNTIYF,-,TRBJ1-3,-,TRBV5-1
TGTGCCAGCAGTCGGGCCCATGGGAGAGATTCACCCCTCCACTTT,CASSRAHGRDSPLHF,-,TRBJ1-6,-,TRBV2
TGTGCCAGCAGCTTAGCTTGGACAGGGGTACGTGGGGATGAAAAACTGTTTTTT,CASSLAWTGVRGDEKLFF,-,TRBJ1-4,TRBD1,TRBV11-2
TGTGCCAGTAGTCGACTCGGGACAGCTGGCAATCAGCCCCAGCATTTT,CASSRLGTAGNQPQHF,-,TRBJ1-5,TRBD1,TRBV19
TGTGCCAGCAGTTACTATAATGAGCAGTTCTTC,CASSYYNEQFF,-,TRBJ2-1,-,TRBV27
TGTGCCATCGGATCTTCCTCGGGCAACTATGGCTACACCTTC,CAIGSSSGNYGYTF,-,TRBJ1-2,-,TRBV10-3
TGTGCCAGCAGTTTCGACAGAGTCCTTGGCTACACCTTC,CASSFDRVLGYTF,-,TRBJ1-2,-,TRBV28
TGTGCCAGCAACCGGGAGCAATATAATTCACCCCTCCACTTT,CASNREQYNSPLHF,-,TRBJ1-6,-,TRBV7-9
TGCGCCAGCAGCTCGGACACTCTAGCCAAAAACATTCAGTACTTC,CASSSDTLAKNIQYF,-,TRBJ2-4,-,TRBV5-1
TGTGCCAGCAGTTTGGGAATCACAGATACGCAGTATTTT,CASSLGITDTQYF,-,TRBJ2-3,-,TRBV6-5
TGTGCCAGCAGCCTCCAGGTGTTTATGAACACTGAAGCTTTCTTT,CASSLQVFMNTEAFF,-,TRBJ1-1,-,TRBV21-1
TGTGCCAGCAGTTACGGGGGGGGTTTAATAGGAGATACGCAGTATTTT,CASSYGGGLIGDTQYF,-,TRBJ2-3,TRBD2,TRBV6-5
TGTGCCAGCAGCTTGGATGGAGACTCTGGAAACACCATATATTTT,CASSLDGDSGNTIYF,few,TRBJ1-3,-,TRBV5-5
TGTGCCAGCAGCGTAGGACAGCCAGGAACCGGGGAGCTGTTTTTT,CASSVGQPGTGELFF,-,TRBJ2-2,-,TRBV9
TGTGCCAGCAGTTACCCCGGGACAGGAGGCTACACCTTC,CASSYPGTGGYTF,-,TRBJ1-2,TRBD1,TRBV6-5
TGTGCCAGCAGCCATTCAGGACTATCAACTAATGAAAAACTGTTTTTT,CASSHSGLSTNEKLFF,-,TRBJ1-4,-,TRBV13
TGCGCCAGCAGAGGTTTGTCAGAAGCTAACTATGGCTACACCTTC,CASRGLSEANYGYTF,once,TRBJ1-2,-,TRBV5-1
TGTGCCAGCAGCATCCCGGGCGGGATCAGTGAAAAACTGTTTTTT,CASSIPGGISEKLFF,-,TRBJ1-4,-,TRBV7-9
TGCAGCGTCATTTTAGCGGGAGAGAGGTACAATGAGCAGTTCTTC,CSVILAGERYNEQFF,-,TRBJ2-1,TRBD2,TRBV29-1
TGTGCCAGCAGATCTACTCGGGGCGAGCAGTTCTTC,CASRSTRGEQFF,once,TRBJ2-1,-,TRBV6-5
TGTGCCAGCAGTGAAGGCAGGGGCACTGAAGCTTTCTTT,CASSEGRGTEAFF,once,TRBJ1-1,-,TRBV6-1
TGTGCCAGCTCACCCCCCCTAGGGCAGCCCCAGCATTTT,CASSPPLGQPQHF,once,TRBJ1-5,-,TRBV18
TGTGCCAGTAGTATCACGATGAACACTGAAGCTTTCTTT,CASSITMNTEAFF,few,TRBJ1-1,-,TRBV19
TGCGCCAGCAGCATCGGGAAGACCTACGAGCAGTACTTC,CASSIGKTYEQYF,once,TRBJ2-7,-,TRBV5-1
TGTGCCAGCAGACCGACAGGCGACAGATCACCCCTCCACTTT,CASRPTGDRSPLHF,few,TRBJ1-6,-,TRBV2
TGTGCCAGCTCCGGAAATGAGCAGTTCTTC,CASSGNEQFF,-,TRBJ2-1,-,TRBV9
TGTGCCAGCGGAACGGGACAGGGTCAAATTTCACCCCTCCACTTT,CASGTGQGQISPLHF,-,TRBJ1-6,TRBD1,TRBV27
TGTGCCAGCAGGCCCGGTTTCAATCAGCCCCAGCATTTT,CASRPGFNQPQHF,-,TRBJ1-5,-,TRBV2
TGTGCCAGCAGCCCCTTAGGTGGAGGGACGACAGGGCAGTTCTTC,CASSPLGGGTTGQFF,-,TRBJ2-1,-,TRBV11-2
TGTGCCAGCAGCTTAGGTGGGGATTATAGCAACCAGCCCCAGCATTTT,CASSLGGDYSNQPQHF,-,TRBJ1-5,-,TRBV7-9
TGTGCCAGCAGCCGCGGACTAGCGGGGAAAGAGACCCAGTACTTC,CASSRGLAGKETQYF,few,TRBJ2-5,TRBD2,TRBV5-5
TGTGCCAGCAGCTTAGCGTCCACCGGGACAGTTTATCAGCCCCAGCATTTT,CASSLASTGTVYQPQHF,-,TRBJ1-5,TRBD1,TRBV7-2
TGCGCCAGCAGCCAAGTCAGGCTGACAGTTAGCAATCAGCCCCAGCATTTT,CASSQVRLTVSNQPQHF,-,TRBJ1-5,-,TRBV4-1
TGTGCCAGCAGCTTAAGCCGCAGGGGCCGCGCCGGGGAGCTGTTTTTT,CASSLSRRGRAGELFF,-,TRBJ2-2,-,TRBV7-3
TGTGCCAGCAGCCCCCCCGGGTCGTTCACAGATACGCAGTATTTT,CASSPPGSFTDTQYF,-,TRBJ2-3,-,TRBV7-2
TGTGCCAGCAGCTTATCAGCACAGATGAACACCGGGGAGCTGTTTTTT,CASSLSAQMNTGELFF,-,TRBJ2-2,-,TRBV7-9
TGTGCCAGCAGCCTCGACAGAGATAATGAAAAACTGTTTTTT,CASSLDRDNEKLFF,-,TRBJ1-4,-,TRBV6-5
TGCAGTGCTGGCCGAAATCAGCCCCAGCATTTT,CSAGRNQPQHF,-,TRBJ1-5,-,TRBV20-1
TGTGCCAGCAGCTTGGGACCCCAACGGGGCTACACCTTC,CASSLGPQRGYTF,once,TRBJ1-2,-,TRBV5-4
TGCGCCAGCAGCCCGACCGGGGCTGATGGCTACACCTTC,CASSPTGADGYTF,few,TRBJ1-2,-,TRBV4-3
TGTGCCACCAGCAGCAATCGCCGCCACTCCTACGAGCAGTACTTC,CATSSNRRHSYEQYF,-,TRBJ2-7,-,TRBV15
TGCGCCAGCAGCCAAGATCTAGGGGGACTGGGATACGAGCAGTACTTC,CASSQDLGGLGYEQYF,-,TRBJ2-7,-,TRBV4-3
TGTGCCAGCACCTCGCGGGGGGGACAGGGGGCGCACGAGCAGTACTTC,CASTSRGGQGAHEQYF,few,TRBJ2-7,TRBD1,TRBV6-6
TGTGCCAGCAGTTCCGGACTGAGCTACGAGCAGTACTTC,CASSSGLSYEQYF,-,TRBJ2-7,-,TRBV27
TGTGCCAGCAGCGTAGTTGGGCAATACAATGAGCAGTTCTTC,CASSVVGQYNEQFF,-,TRBJ2-1,-,TRBV9
TGTGCCAGCAGCTTAGGGGAGAACACTGAAGCTTTCTTT,CASSLGENTEAFF,-,TRBJ1-1,-,TRBV7-2
TGTGCCAGCAGCCCTCGTGGAGGTCTAGGTGAAAAACTGTTTTTT,CASSPRGGLGEKLFF,-,TRBJ1-4,-,TRBV9
TGTGCCAGCAGGGTGACAGGTTGGGCAAATCAGCCCCAGCATTTT,CASRVTGWANQPQHF,-,TRBJ1-5,-,TRBV6-5
TGTGCCAGCAGTTATGGGGACATGCGGGATGAAAAACTGTTTTTT,CASSYGDMRDEKLFF,-,TRBJ1-4,-,TRBV6-5
TGTGCCAGCAGTCTTCCGCCGGGACAGGCCGTCACTGAAGCTTTCTTT,CASSLPPGQAVTEAFF,-,TRBJ1-1,TRBD1,TRBV7-9
TGTGCCAGCACAGGGTCTGGAAACACCATATATTTT,CASTGSGNTIYF,-,TRBJ1-3,-,TRBV19
TGTGCCAGCACCCTGACAGGGAACACTGAAGCTTTCTTT,CASTLTGNTEAFF,few,TRBJ1-1,-,TRBV4-2
TGTGCCAGCAGCTACCAGACGGGGGGGCTGGGGGAGACCCAGTACTTC,CASSYQTGGLGETQYF,-,TRBJ2-5,TRBD2,TRBV7-9
TGTGCCAGCGGAAGGACACCGCAAGAGACCCAGTACTTC,CASGRTPQETQYF,-,TRBJ2-5,-,TRBV6-1
TGTGCCAGCAGTGAACCGGGAGAGGCGGATACGCAGTATTTT,CASSEPGEADTQYF,-,TRBJ2-3,-,TRBV2
TGTGCCAGCAGTTTAGGCGCCGGGGCAGGGCAATCCTACGAGCAGTACTTC,CASSLGAGAGQSYEQYF,few,TRBJ2-7,-,TRBV28
TGTGCCAGCAGTTTTTCCTCGAACACTGAAGCTTTCTTT,CASSFSSNTEAFF,-,TRBJ1-1,-,TRBV27